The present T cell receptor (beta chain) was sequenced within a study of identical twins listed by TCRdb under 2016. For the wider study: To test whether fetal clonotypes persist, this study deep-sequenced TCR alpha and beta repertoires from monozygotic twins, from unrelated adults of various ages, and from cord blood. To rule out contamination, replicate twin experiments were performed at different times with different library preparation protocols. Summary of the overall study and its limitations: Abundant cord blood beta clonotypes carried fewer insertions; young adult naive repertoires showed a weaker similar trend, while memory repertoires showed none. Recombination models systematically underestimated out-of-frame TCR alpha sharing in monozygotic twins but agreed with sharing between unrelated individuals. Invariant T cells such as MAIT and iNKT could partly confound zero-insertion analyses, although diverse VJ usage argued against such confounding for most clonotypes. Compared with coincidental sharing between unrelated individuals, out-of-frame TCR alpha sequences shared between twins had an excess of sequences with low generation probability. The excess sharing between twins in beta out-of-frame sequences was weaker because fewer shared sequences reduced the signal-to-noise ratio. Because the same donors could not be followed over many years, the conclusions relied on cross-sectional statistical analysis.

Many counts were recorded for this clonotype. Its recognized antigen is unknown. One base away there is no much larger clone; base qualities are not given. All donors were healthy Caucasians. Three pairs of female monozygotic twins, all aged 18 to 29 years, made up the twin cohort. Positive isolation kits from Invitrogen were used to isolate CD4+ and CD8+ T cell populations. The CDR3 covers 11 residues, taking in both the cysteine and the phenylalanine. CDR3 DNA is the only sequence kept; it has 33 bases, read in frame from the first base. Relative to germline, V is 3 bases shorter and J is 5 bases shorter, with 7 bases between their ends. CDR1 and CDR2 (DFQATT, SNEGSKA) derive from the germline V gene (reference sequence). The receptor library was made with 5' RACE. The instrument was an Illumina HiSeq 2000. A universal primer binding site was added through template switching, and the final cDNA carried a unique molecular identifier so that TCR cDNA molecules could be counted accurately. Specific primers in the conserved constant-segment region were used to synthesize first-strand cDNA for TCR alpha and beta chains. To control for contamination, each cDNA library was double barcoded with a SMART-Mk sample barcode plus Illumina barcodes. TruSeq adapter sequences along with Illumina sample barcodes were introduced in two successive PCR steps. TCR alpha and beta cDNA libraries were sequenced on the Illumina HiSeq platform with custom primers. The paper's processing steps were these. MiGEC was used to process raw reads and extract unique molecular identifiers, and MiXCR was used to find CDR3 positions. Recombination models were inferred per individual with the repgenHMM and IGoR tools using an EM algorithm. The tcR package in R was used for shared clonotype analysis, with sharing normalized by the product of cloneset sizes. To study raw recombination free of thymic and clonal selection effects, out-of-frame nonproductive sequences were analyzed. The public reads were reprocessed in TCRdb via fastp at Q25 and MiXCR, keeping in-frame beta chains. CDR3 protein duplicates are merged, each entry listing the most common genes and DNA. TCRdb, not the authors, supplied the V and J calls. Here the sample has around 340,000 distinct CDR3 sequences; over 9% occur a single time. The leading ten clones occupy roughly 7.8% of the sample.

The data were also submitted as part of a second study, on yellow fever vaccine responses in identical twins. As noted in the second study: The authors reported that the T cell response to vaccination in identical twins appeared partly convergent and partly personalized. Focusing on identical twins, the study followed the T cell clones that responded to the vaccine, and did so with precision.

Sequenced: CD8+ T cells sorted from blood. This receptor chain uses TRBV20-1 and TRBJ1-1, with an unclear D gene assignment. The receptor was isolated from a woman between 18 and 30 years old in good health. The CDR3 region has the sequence CSASRKTEAFF. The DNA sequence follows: TGCAGTGCTAGCCGGAAAACTGAAGCTTTCTTT.